These T cell receptor beta chains were read from a single sample in a study of vaccination effects on CD4 cells after COVID-19. Their recognized antigens are unknown. The table came from immunoSEQ multiplex PCR; TCRdb's copy has only in-frame clones and leaves some out. Here the sample spans about 79,000 clones, around 76% being singletons. The sequences come from CD4+ T cells from PBMCs cultured with HCoV-229E spike peptides, collected before COVID-19 vaccination. The receptors were sampled from a human donor who received a COVID-19 vaccine. Both conserved end residues are part of each CDR3. A D gene is named only where the DNA matches it firmly. Some rows have no size entry. The others give once, few or many, or a class for an expanded clone.

>.|17|TRBJ2-5|TRBV13|TRBD2
TGTGCCAGCAGCCCTAGGGGGCTAGCGGGGGTTCAAGAGACCCAGTACTTC
CASSPRGLAGVQETQYF
>.|14|TRBJ1-2|TRBV3-1/TRBV3-2|.
TGTGCCAGCAGCCGGGACCTGGGGCTCTATGGCTACACCTTC
CASSRDLGLYGYTF
>.|16|TRBJ1-6|TRBV2|.
TGTGCCAGCAGTGAGCAGGGTGGTCAGAATAATTCACCCCTCCACTTT
CASSEQGGQNNSPLHF
>.|15|TRBJ2-5|TRBV5-1|TRBD1
TGCGCCAGCAGCTTAGTAGCCGTCAGGGGGGAGACCCAGTACTTC
CASSLVAVRGETQYF
>.|13|TRBJ1-5|TRBV2|.
TGTGCCAGCTCCGCACAGAACAATCAGCCCCAGCATTTT
CASSAQNNQPQHF
>.|13|TRBJ2-5|TRBV27|.
TGTGCCAGCAGCCCGGGACAACAAGAGACCCAGTACTTC
CASSPGQQETQYF
>.|14|TRBJ2-3|TRBV19|.
TGTGCCAGTAGTATTAGGTTCAGGTTAGATACGCAGTATTTT
CASSIRFRLDTQYF
>.|15|TRBJ1-5|TRBV19|.
TGTGCCAGTAGTATAGATCAGGGACGGGATCAGCCCCAGCATTTT
CASSIDQGRDQPQHF
>.|13|TRBJ1-2|TRBV30|.
TGTGCCTGGAGTCTACAGGGAGGATATGGCTACACCTTC
CAWSLQGGYGYTF
>few|13|TRBJ1-5|TRBV19|.
TGTGCCAGTAGTATGAATAGCAATCAGCCCCAGCATTTT
CASSMNSNQPQHF
>.|12|TRBJ1-3|TRBV9|.
TGTGCCAGCAGCGGGGCCCTAAACACCATATATTTT
CASSGALNTIYF
>.|17|TRBJ1-5|TRBV6-1|TRBD1
TGTGCCAGCAGTGACGCCACAGGGGGCAAGCGGAATCAGCCCCAGCATTTT
CASSDATGGKRNQPQHF
>few|15|TRBJ1-5|TRBV12-5|TRBD1
TGTGCTAGTGGCTCGGACAGGGGAGGAAGTCAGCCCCAGCATTTT
CASGSDRGGSQPQHF
>.|13|TRBJ1-6|TRBV3-1/TRBV3-2|.
TGTGCCAGCAGCCAAGAGGGGATTTCACCCCTCCACTTT
CASSQEGISPLHF
>.|13|TRBJ1-2|TRBV10-3|.
TGTGCCATGAGGGGTTTAGCTAACTATGGCTACACCTTC
CAMRGLANYGYTF
>.|15|TRBJ2-5|TRBV27|.
TGTGCCAGCAGTGCCAAAGGGACTTATCAAGAGACCCAGTACTTC
CASSAKGTYQETQYF
>few|13|TRBJ1-6|TRBV7-2|.
TGTGCCAGCAGCTTAAACGGGGATTCACCCCTCCACTTT
CASSLNGDSPLHF
>.|16|TRBJ1-2|TRBV7-2|.
TGTGCCAGCAGCCCCGGCGGGCAGGCACCCGTGGGGGGCTACACCTTC
CASSPGGQAPVGGYTF
>.|12|TRBJ2-5|TRBV29-1|.
TGCAGCGCCGGGACCCAACCGAGCACCCAGTACTTC
CSAGTQPSTQYF
>once|15|TRBJ1-1|TRBV18|.
TGTGCCAGCTCACCATTGGACTCCCGGAACACTGAAGCTTTCTTT
CASSPLDSRNTEAFF
>.|15|TRBJ1-5|TRBV19|.
TGTGCCAGTACCTCGTGGGGCAGGGACGACCAGCCCCAGCATTTT
CASTSWGRDDQPQHF
>.|13|TRBJ1-5|TRBV9|.
TGTGCCAGCAGCGTAGCCCCAACAAGGCCCCAGCATTTT
CASSVAPTRPQHF
>.|18|TRBJ1-2|TRBV5-1|TRBD1
TGCGCCAGCAGCTTGCGCATTATTGGACAGGGTATTAACTATGGCTACACCTTC
CASSLRIIGQGINYGYTF
>.|14|TRBJ2-5|TRBV15|.
TGTGCCACCAGCTGGAGCAGGGCACAAGAGACCCAGTACTTC
CATSWSRAQETQYF
>.|13|TRBJ1-2|TRBV5-6|.
TGTGCCAGCAGCTTTTACAGGGCCCCTGGCTACACCTTC
CASSFYRAPGYTF
>.|12|TRBJ1-2|TRBV3-1/TRBV3-2|.
TGTGCCAGCAGCCCGGGCTCCTATGGCTACACCTTC
CASSPGSYGYTF
>.|13|TRBJ1-1|TRBV5-6|.
TGTGCCAGCAGCTACGGACGGAACACTGAAGCTTTCTTT
CASSYGRNTEAFF
>.|16|TRBJ2-1|TRBV9|TRBD2
TGTGCCAGCAGCGTAGGCGGGGGGGCTTCCTACAATGAGCAGTTCTTC
CASSVGGGASYNEQFF
>once|16|TRBJ2-6|TRBV10-3|.
TGTGCCATCAGTGAGACAGGGAACTCTGGGGCCAACGTCCTGACTTTC
CAISETGNSGANVLTF
>.|14|TRBJ1-1|TRBV10-3|TRBD1
TGTGCCATCAGTGAAGGGGGCTATGGAACTGAAGCTTTCTTT
CAISEGGYGTEAFF
>.|15|TRBJ1-4|TRBV5-6|TRBD1
TGTGCCAGCAGCTTGATTGGGACAGGAAATGAAAAACTGTTTTTT
CASSLIGTGNEKLFF
>few|15|TRBJ1-5|TRBV27|TRBD1
TGTGCCAGCAGTTTAAGGGCAGGGGGCACTCAGCCCCAGCATTTT
CASSLRAGGTQPQHF
>.|15|TRBJ2-3|TRBV5-1|.
TGCGCCAGCAGCTTGCTCGGGGGCCCCACAGATACGCAGTATTTT
CASSLLGGPTDTQYF
>once|15|TRBJ1-1|TRBV9|TRBD1
TGTGCCAGCAGCGTAGGCCCACAGGGGTACACTGAAGCTTTCTTT
CASSVGPQGYTEAFF
>once|14|TRBJ2-5|TRBV6-5|TRBD2
TGTGCCAGCAGAACTAGCGGGGGGCTAGAGACCCAGTACTTC
CASRTSGGLETQYF
>few|14|TRBJ1-2|TRBV27|.
TGTGCCAGCAGTTTAGGGGCAGGGCGCTATGGCTACACCTTC
CASSLGAGRYGYTF
>.|13|TRBJ2-3|TRBV19|.
TGTGCCAGTAGGCAGCTTAGCACAGATACGCAGTATTTT
CASRQLSTDTQYF
>.|14|TRBJ2-5|TRBV3-1/TRBV3-2|.
TGTGCCAGCAGCCCCCACGGCCCCCAAGAGACCCAGTACTTC
CASSPHGPQETQYF
>.|14|TRBJ1-1|TRBV18|.
TGTGCCAGCTCTCTCACAGGGTTGGACACTGAAGCTTTCTTT
CASSLTGLDTEAFF
>.|16|TRBJ1-3|TRBV7-9|TRBD1
TGTGCCAGCAGCTTGAGATCGACAGGGGCTGGAAACACCATATATTTT
CASSLRSTGAGNTIYF
>.|19|TRBJ2-3|TRBV6-2/TRBV6-3|TRBD2
TGTGCCAGCAGTCATTGGACCTCAAGGACTAGCGGGGAGGCAGATACGCAGTATTTT
CASSHWTSRTSGEADTQYF
>.|14|TRBJ1-5|TRBV6-6|.
TGTGCCAGCAGTTACTTTGATAGCAATCAGCCCCAGCATTTT
CASSYFDSNQPQHF
>.|17|TRBJ2-2|TRBV5-4|.
TGTGCCAGCAGTCCCACGGGGCAGATTACGAACACCGGGGAGCTGTTTTTT
CASSPTGQITNTGELFF
>.|15|TRBJ1-3|TRBV6-1|.
TGTGCCAGCAGTGACAGGGGATCCTCTGGAAACACCATATATTTT
CASSDRGSSGNTIYF
>.|14|TRBJ2-5|TRBV27|TRBD2
TGTGCCAGCAGCCGTCGGGGGGGGCAGGAGACCCAGTACTTC
CASSRRGGQETQYF